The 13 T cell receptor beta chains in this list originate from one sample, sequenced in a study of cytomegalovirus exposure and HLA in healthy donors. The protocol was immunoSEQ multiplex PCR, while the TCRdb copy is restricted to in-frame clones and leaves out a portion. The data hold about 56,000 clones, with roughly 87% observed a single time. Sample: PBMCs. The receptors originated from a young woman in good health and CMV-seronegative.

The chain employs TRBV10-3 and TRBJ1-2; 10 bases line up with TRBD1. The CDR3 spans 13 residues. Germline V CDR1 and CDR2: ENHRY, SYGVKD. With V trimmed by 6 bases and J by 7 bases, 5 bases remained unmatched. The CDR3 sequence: CAIRGTGDAGYTF. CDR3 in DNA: TGTGCCATCAGAGGGACAGGGGATGCTGGCTACACCTTC.

CDR3 DNA sequence: TGTGCCAGCAGTCTACCCCAAGGTAGTGGCGGGGGACAGCAGTACTTC. Its translation is CASSLPQGSGGGQQYF. The chain links TRBV28 to TRBJ2-7; 7 positions match TRBD2. The CDR3 spans 16 residues. J was trimmed by 8 bases and V by 5 bases; bases with no gene match: 18. CDR1 is MDHEN, CDR2 SYDVKM, per germline. Combining the CDR3 with reference TRBV28 and TRBJ2-7 gives the whole variable domain DVKVTQSSRYLVKRTGEKVFLECVQDMDHENMFWYRQDPGLGLRLIYFSYDVKMKEKGDIPEGYSVSREKKERFSLILESASTNQTSMYLCASSLPQGSGGGQQYFGPGTRLTVT.

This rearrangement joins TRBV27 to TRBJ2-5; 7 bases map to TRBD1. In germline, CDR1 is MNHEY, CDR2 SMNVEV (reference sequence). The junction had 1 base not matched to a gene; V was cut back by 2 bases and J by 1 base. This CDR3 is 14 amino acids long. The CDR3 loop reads CASSLNRGQETQYF. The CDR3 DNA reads TGTGCCAGCAGTTTAAACAGGGGCCAAGAGACCCAGTACTTC.

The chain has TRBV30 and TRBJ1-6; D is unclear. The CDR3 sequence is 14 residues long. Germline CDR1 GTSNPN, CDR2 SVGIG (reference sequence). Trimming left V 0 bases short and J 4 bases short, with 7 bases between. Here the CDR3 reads CAWSVTAYNSPLHF. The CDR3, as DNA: TGTGCCTGGAGTGTAACAGCTTATAATTCACCCCTCCACTTT.

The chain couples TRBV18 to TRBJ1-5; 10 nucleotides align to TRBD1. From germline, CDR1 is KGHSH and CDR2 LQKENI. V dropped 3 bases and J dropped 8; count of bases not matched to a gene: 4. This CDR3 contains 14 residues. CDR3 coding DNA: TGTGCCAGCTCACCCTCGACAGGGGGCGAGCCCCAGCATTTT. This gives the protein CASSPSTGGEPQHF.

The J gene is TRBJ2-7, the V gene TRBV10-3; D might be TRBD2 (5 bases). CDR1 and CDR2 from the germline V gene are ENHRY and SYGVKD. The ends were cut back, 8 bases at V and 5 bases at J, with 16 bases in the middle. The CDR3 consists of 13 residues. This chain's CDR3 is CAIGSEGKHEQYF. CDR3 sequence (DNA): TGTGCCATCGGGAGCGAGGGTAAGCACGAGCAGTACTTC.

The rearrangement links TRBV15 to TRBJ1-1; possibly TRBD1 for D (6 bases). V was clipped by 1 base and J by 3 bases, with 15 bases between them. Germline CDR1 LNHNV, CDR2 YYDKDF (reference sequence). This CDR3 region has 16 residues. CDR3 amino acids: CATSRGGGLGDTEAFF. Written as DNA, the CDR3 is TGTGCCACCAGCAGAGGGGGGGGGCTGGGCGACACTGAAGCTTTCTTT.

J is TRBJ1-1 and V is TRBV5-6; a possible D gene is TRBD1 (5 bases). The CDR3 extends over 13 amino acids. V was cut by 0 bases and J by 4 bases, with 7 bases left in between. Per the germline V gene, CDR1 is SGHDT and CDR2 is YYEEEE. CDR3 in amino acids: CASSLGQSTEAFF. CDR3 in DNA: TGTGCCAGCAGCTTGGGACAGAGCACTGAAGCTTTCTTT.

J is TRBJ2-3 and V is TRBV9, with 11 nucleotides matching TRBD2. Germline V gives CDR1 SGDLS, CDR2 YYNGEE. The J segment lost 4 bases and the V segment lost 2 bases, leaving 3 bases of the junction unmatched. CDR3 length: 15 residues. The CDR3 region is CASSVTSGSSDTQYF. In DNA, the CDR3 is TGTGCCAGCAGCGTTACTAGCGGGAGTTCAGATACGCAGTATTTT.

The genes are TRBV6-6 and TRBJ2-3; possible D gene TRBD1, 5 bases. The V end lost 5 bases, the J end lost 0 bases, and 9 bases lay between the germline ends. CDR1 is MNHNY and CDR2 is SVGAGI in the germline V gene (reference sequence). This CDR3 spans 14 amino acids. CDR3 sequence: CASSPRQSTDTQYF. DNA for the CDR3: TGTGCCAGCAGTCCTCGACAGAGCACAGATACGCAGTATTTT.

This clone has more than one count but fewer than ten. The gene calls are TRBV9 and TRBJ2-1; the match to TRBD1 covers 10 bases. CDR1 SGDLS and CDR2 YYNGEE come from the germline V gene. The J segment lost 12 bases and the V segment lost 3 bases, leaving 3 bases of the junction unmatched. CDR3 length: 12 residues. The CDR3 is CASSGGQGLQFF. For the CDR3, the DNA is TGTGCCAGCAGCGGGGGACAGGGGCTGCAGTTCTTC.

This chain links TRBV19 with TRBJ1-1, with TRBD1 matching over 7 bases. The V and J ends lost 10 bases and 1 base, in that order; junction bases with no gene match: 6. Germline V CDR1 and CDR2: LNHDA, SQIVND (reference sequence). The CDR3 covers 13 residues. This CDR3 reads CATSPGGNTEAFF. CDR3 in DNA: TGTGCCACCTCCCCAGGGGGGAACACTGAAGCTTTCTTT.

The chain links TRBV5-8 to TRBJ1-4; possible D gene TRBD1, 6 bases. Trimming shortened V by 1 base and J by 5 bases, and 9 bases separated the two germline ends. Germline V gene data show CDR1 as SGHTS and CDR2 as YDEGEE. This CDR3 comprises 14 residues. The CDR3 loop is CASSLQGWNEKLFF. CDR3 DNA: TGTGCCAGCAGCTTGCAGGGGTGGAATGAAAAACTGTTTTTT.